The 4 T cell receptor beta chains reported below all come from one sample, sequenced in a study of post-analysis software for immune sequencing data. The study's findings and limits: TRBV5-6, TRBV5-1 and TRBV20-1 belonged to a set of a handful of TRBV segments that were more frequent in patients than controls.

No antigen has been assigned to these receptors. Tagging with unique molecular identifiers was a feature of the TCR beta cDNA libraries. TCRdb analysed the PCR reads with MiXCR anew, one entry per CDR3 protein. The sample holds hundreds of thousands of distinct CDR3 sequences, roughly 45% seen once. Sequencing used blood. The origin of the receptors is a girl between 5 and 17 years old with multiple sclerosis.

Worth noting for this clonotype: One junction end does not reproduce the germline sequence, and a read error may be involved. The V gene is TRBV20-1, the J gene TRBJ2-7, with TRBD2 identical over 7 bases. In germline, CDR1 is DFQATT, CDR2 SNEGSKA (reference sequence). CDR3 length: 15 residues. The CDR3 loop is CSAEPPGGLVYEQYF. The CDR3 DNA follows: TGTAGTGCTGAGCCGCCGGGGGGACTCGTTTACGAGCAGTACTTC.

Only a few counts were recorded for this clonotype. This chain connects TRBV7-8 to TRBJ2-7, with 11 bases aligning to TRBD2. Germline lookup yields CDR1 SGHVS and CDR2 FQNEAQ. The J segment lost 3 bases and the V segment lost 3 bases, leaving 4 bases of the junction unmatched. The CDR3 sequence is 15 residues long. In nucleotides, the CDR3 is TGTGCCAGCAGCTTCCCAACTAGCGGGAGCTACGAGCAGTACTTC. Its translation is CASSFPTSGSYEQYF.

This clonotype has only a few counts. The chain carries TRBV5-5 and TRBJ1-4; perhaps TRBD1 as D (5 bases). V lost 1 base, J lost 0 bases, and 7 bases lay in between. The CDR3 covers 15 residues. Germline V gene lookup returns CDR1 SGHKS and CDR2 YYEKEE (reference sequence). Written as DNA, the CDR3 is TGTGCCAGCAGCTTGCGGGGCTCAACTAATGAAAAACTGTTTTTT. Residues: CASSLRGSTNEKLFF.

The table lists this clonotype with a few counts. The CDR3 bases are TGTGCCAGCAGCCAAGAAGGGGGTGTGACATCGAGGAGGCAAGAGACCCAGTACTTC. It codes for CASSQEGGVTSRRQETQYF. The V gene is TRBV4-2, the J gene TRBJ2-5; a weak D match, TRBD1 (6 bases). The germline CDR1 and CDR2 sequences are LGHNA and YNFKEQ. The length of the CDR3 is 19 residues. V lost 0 bases, J lost 2 bases, and 22 bases lay in between.